This T cell receptor (beta chain) was recovered during a study of blood T cell repertoires in COVID-19. Across the study: Donors in the United States, Italy and Spain gave samples during acute or convalescent COVID-19. From T cells, B-cell-depleted T cells, or PBMCs came the material, which was cDNA or gDNA.

Original processing notes: Amplification with reference gene primers provided the estimates of nucleated cell counts. Sequencing was performed with immunoSEQ multiplex PCR; in TCRdb, only in-frame clones are kept and a portion is missing. V, J and clone size are those of that table, while D and trimming were read from the DNA. The sample includes roughly 220,000 clones, about nine tenths of them seen just once. The germline CDR1 and CDR2 sequences are MGHRA and YSYEKL. CDR3 length equals 15 residues. V was cut by 0 bases and J by 4 bases, with 12 bases left in between. This sequence joins TRBV4-1 and TRBJ2-5, with D maybe TRBD2 (5 bases). Sequenced: peripheral blood. The TCR comes from an elderly man with acute or convalescent COVID-19. The CDR3 coding sequence is TGCGCCAGCAGCCAAGATCCGGCGGGCCCAGAGACCCAGTACTTC. The encoded protein is CASSQDPAGPETQYF.